The sequence of this TCR beta chain was determined in a study of CD8 T cells in ankylosing spondylitis. Study conclusions and caveats: Relatively scarce in peripheral blood, disease-linked clones were CD8+. Reported data indicate significant enrichment of disease-linked clones within matched ankylosing spondylitis synovial fluid. What seemed typical of ankylosing spondylitis blood was a TCR beta motif built from several highly homologous variants.

TCRdb re-analysed the 5' RACE reads in MiXCR, keeping a single row per CDR3 protein. This table has roughly 180,000 distinct CDR3 sequences, 10% to 15% appearing once. The V end lost 3 bases, the J end lost 0 bases, and 15 bases lay between the germline ends. This CDR3 has 16 residues. From germline, CDR1 is SNHLY and CDR2 FYNNEI. Note on this clonotype: What it binds is unknown.

Specimen: blood, either unsorted or a sorted T cell fraction (not recorded which). The receptor's source is a female donor with ankylosing spondylitis or in good health (not recorded which). The V and J genes are TRBV2 and TRBJ2-7, with TRBD2 as a possible D gene (5 bases). CDR3: CASSEDPDYFSYEQYF. The CDR3 DNA reads TGTGCCAGCAGTGAGGATCCAGACTATTTCTCCTACGAGCAGTACTTC.